Below, 2 T cell receptor beta chains from the same sample are listed, as sequenced in a study of shared clonotypes between healthy human individuals. Some clones are missing from TCRdb's copy, which holds only in-frame ones; the method was immunoSEQ multiplex PCR. The sample lists 2 million to 3 million clones, roughly 93% occurring once. The sequenced sample consisted of naive CD4+ T cells from PBMCs. Documented subset: CD45RA+ positively selected. These receptor sequences come from a man between 18 and 29 years old in good health. Some clones in this sample may be carry-over from other donors' samples.

The gene calls are TRBV7-3 and TRBJ2-3, with D maybe TRBD2 (5 bases). V lost 5 bases, J lost 0 bases, and 15 bases lay in between. The CDR3 loop spans 16 amino acids. The germline gives CDR1 SGHTA, CDR2 FQGTGA. The CDR3, as DNA: TGTGCCAGCAGCCTGAGAGGAGGTACTAGCACAGATACGCAGTATTTT. Translation gives CASSLRGGTSTDTQYF.

The chain carries TRBV6-6 and TRBJ1-5, with 7 bases aligning to TRBD1. Germline V CDR1 and CDR2: MNHNY, SVGAGI (reference sequence). Trimming cost V 0 bases and J 4 bases; bases outside gene matches: 3. The CDR3 runs to 15 residues. DNA of the CDR3: TGTGCCAGCAGTTACTCCGGGACAGAAAATCAGCCCCAGCATTTT. It specifies CASSYSGTENQPQHF.